One T cell receptor beta chain is described in this entry. The sample is drawn from a study of blood T cell repertoires in COVID-19. The overall study: The study drew acute and convalescent COVID-19 samples from the United States, Italy and Spain. PBMCs, B-cell-depleted T cells, or T cells provided the cDNA or gDNA that made up the material.

Assay used: immunoSEQ multiplex PCR; TCRdb lists only in-frame clones, some missing. Altogether 150,000 to 200,000 clones are present, approximately 87% being singletons, with the ten largest covering 0.65% to 0.95%. Sequencing was done on a sample of peripheral blood. The TCR originated in a woman in her 70s with acute or convalescent COVID-19.

The CDR3 DNA reads as TGTGCCAGCAGCCAAGATAGAGGACTACCAGATACGCAGTATTTT. Translating it yields CASSQDRGLPDTQYF. V and J are TRBV3-1 (or the pseudogene TRBV3-2) and TRBJ2-3; TRBD2 might be the D (6 bases). The CDR3 is 15 residues long. V gave up 0 bases and J gave up 4 bases, with 11 bases separating them. The germline CDR1 and CDR2 sequences are LGHDT and YNNKEL (reference sequence).